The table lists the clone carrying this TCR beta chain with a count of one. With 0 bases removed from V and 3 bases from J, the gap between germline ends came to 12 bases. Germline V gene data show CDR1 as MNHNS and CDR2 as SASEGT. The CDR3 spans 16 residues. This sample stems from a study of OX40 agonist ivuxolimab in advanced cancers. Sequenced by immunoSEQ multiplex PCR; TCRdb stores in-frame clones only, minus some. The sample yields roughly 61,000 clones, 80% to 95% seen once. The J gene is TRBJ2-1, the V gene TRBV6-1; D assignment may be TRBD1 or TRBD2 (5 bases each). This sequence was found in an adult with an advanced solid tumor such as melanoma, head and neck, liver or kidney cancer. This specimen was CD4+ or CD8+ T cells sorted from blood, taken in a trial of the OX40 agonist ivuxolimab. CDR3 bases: TGTGCCAGCAGTGAAGCGCTTCGGGGCGTCTACAATGAGCAGTTCTTC. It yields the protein CASSEALRGVYNEQFF.